The 28 T cell receptor beta chains below come from one sample, sequenced in a study of metastatic and nonmetastatic thyroid tumors. Not a single patient had been given any form of treatment at any point before undergoing thyroid surgery. TCRdb reprocessed the PCR reads using MiXCR. The sample comprises 30,000 to 40,000 clones, roughly 14% of which are singletons, and more than 9% rests with the top ten. Sequenced input: blood. Receptors were obtained from a female donor with papillary thyroid cancer or a benign thyroid nodule (not recorded which). Some clones in this sample may be carry-over from other donors' samples.

About this clone: A much larger clone lies a single base off, so this may be a read error. The CDR3 coding sequence is TGTGCCAGCAGCGGGGGGGTCGGCAATGGGCAGTTCTTC. Translated: CASSGGVGNGQFF. J is TRBJ2-1 and V is TRBV11-3; 7 nucleotides align to TRBD2. This CDR3 is built from 13 residues. Germline assignment: CDR1 SGHNT and CDR2 YENEEA.

This clone was observed once. The chain combines TRBV5-1 with TRBJ2-2; 8 bases match TRBD2. Germline CDR1 SGHRS, CDR2 YFSETQ. The CDR3 has 16 residues. J gave up 17 bases and V 4 bases, and 22 bases lay outside the gene matches. The CDR3 sequence is CASSESLLGLEGDLFF. In DNA form, the CDR3 reads TGCGCCAGCAGCGAGAGCCTACTGGGACTAGAAGGGGATCTTTTTTTT. Based on the CDR3 plus reference TRBV5-1 and TRBJ2-2, the full variable domain is KAGVTQTPRYLIKTRGQQVTLSCSPISGHRSVSWYQQTPGQGLQFLFEYFSETQRNKGNFPGRFSGRQFSNSRSEMNVSTLELGDSALYLCASSESLLGLEGDLFFGEGSRLTVL.

The sample holds one count of this clone. The V and J genes are TRBV20-1 and TRBJ1-6, with D possibly being TRBD1 (5 bases). V gave up 3 bases and J gave up 10 bases, with 19 bases separating them. The CDR3 has 15 residues. Germline CDR1 DFQATT, CDR2 SNEGSKA (reference sequence). The CDR3 DNA is TGCAGTGCTAGGACTTTGGGGACTACTCGCTCACCCCTCCACTTT. This codes for CSARTLGTTRSPLHF.

This clone was picked up many times. J is TRBJ1-4 and V is TRBV19; TRBD1 might be the D (5 bases). The CDR3 extends over 15 amino acids. CDR1 LNHDA and CDR2 SQIVND come from the germline V gene (reference sequence). Trimming cost V 5 bases and J 0 bases, with 10 bases left between them. Here the CDR3 reads CASSFYRSTNEKLFF. The CDR3 DNA reads TGTGCCAGTAGTTTCTACAGGTCAACTAATGAAAAACTGTTTTTT.

This clone ranks as medium-sized (0.01 to 0.1%). The rearrangement uses TRBV6-1 and TRBJ2-7, with D maybe TRBD1 (6 bases). The length of the CDR3 is 12 residues. With 7 bases removed from V and 3 bases from J, the gap between germline ends came to 10 bases. Germline V gene lookup returns CDR1 MNHNS and CDR2 SASEGT. The CDR3 reads CASKGDIYEQYF. The CDR3 nucleotides read TGTGCCAGCAAAGGGGACATCTACGAGCAGTACTTC.

Only one count was recorded for this clone. The chain joins TRBV5-1 to TRBJ2-1, with TRBD2 matching 9 bases. Per the germline V gene, CDR1 is SGHRS and CDR2 is YFSETQ. The CDR3 runs 15 residues. Losses at the gene ends were 2 bases for V and 7 bases for J; bases not matched to a gene: 7. The CDR3, as DNA: TGCGCCAGCAGCTTACGGGGACTAGCCTTGAATGAGCAGTTCTTC. Its protein is CASSLRGLALNEQFF.

The rearrangement links TRBV6-1 to TRBJ2-2; D might be TRBD1 (6 bases). The germline V gene encodes CDR1 MNHNS and CDR2 SASEGT. This CDR3 region has 16 residues. V was shortened by 5 bases and J by 7 bases, with 20 bases between the two germline ends. The CDR3 sequence is CASSSGTTVYLGELFF. In nucleotides, the CDR3 is TGTGCCAGCAGTTCGGGGACAACTGTATACCTCGGGGAGCTGTTTTTT.

This clone occurred many times. V usage is TRBV7-2 and J usage is TRBJ1-2, with 11 bases aligning to TRBD1. J gave up 4 bases and V 8 bases, and 9 bases lay outside the gene matches. Per the germline V gene, CDR1 is SGHTA and CDR2 is FQGNSA. The CDR3 consists of 15 residues. In DNA, the CDR3 is TGTGCCAGCCACCTAGGGGACAGGGGGGCCTATGGCTACACCTTC. Translated, it gives CASHLGDRGAYGYTF.

This clone came up many times. The rearrangement uses TRBV7-8 and TRBJ2-1; TRBD2 agrees at 10 bases. The germline CDR1 and CDR2 sequences are SGHVS and FQNEAQ. With V trimmed by 5 bases and J by 4 bases, 5 bases remained unmatched. The CDR3 spans 15 residues. CDR3 residues: CASSDLAGVYNEQFF. DNA for the CDR3: TGTGCCAGCAGCGACCTAGCGGGAGTGTACAATGAGCAGTTCTTC.

This clone was detected many times. V is TRBV7-3 and J is TRBJ2-2, with 14 bases that match TRBD2. V was pared by 2 bases and J by 7 bases, with 3 bases of the junction left unmatched. Germline V gene lookup returns CDR1 SGHTA and CDR2 FQGTGA. This CDR3 is built from 16 residues. CDR3 in DNA: TGTGCCAGCAGCTTATCGGGACTAGCGGGAGACGGGGAGCTGTTTTTT. Protein: CASSLSGLAGDGELFF.

The sample holds many counts of this clone. V is TRBV12-3 or TRBV12-4 and J is TRBJ1-1; the D gene is possibly TRBD1 (6 bases). V was trimmed by 3 bases and J by 4 bases, leaving 12 bases between them. The length of the CDR3 is 14 residues. The CDR3 reads CASSFYREGTEAFF. In DNA form, the CDR3 reads TGTGCCAGCAGTTTTTACAGGGAGGGCACTGAAGCTTTCTTT.

This clone was picked up many times. This chain connects TRBV11-2 to TRBJ2-1; D gene ambiguous. This CDR3 comprises 15 residues. Germline CDR1 reads SGHAT; CDR2 reads FQNNGV. Trimming removed 5 bases at V and 1 base at J, with 12 bases between. The CDR3 nucleotides read TGTGCCAGCAGCCAAAGAGGATTGTCCTACAATGAGCAGTTCTTC. This encodes CASSQRGLSYNEQFF.

This clone was detected many times. The chain links TRBV11-3 to TRBJ2-3; possible D gene TRBD2, 6 bases. V lost 6 bases to trimming and J lost 2 bases, with 15 bases between them. Germline V gene sequence: CDR1 SGHNT, CDR2 YENEEA. CDR3 size: 15 residues. The CDR3 region is CASRLGGGPTDTQYF. The CDR3 DNA reads as TGTGCCAGCAGGCTCGGGGGAGGCCCCACAGATACGCAGTATTTT.

In this sample, this clone turned up many times. The chain recombines TRBV7-8 with TRBJ2-7; D is unresolved. The V and J ends lost 4 bases and 0 bases respectively, with 10 bases between them. The CDR3 totals 14 residues. Germline V gene lookup returns CDR1 SGHVS and CDR2 FQNEAQ. CDR3: CASSSRANSYEQYF. The CDR3 nucleotides are TGTGCCAGCAGCTCTCGGGCTAACTCCTACGAGCAGTACTTC. The variable domain in full, with the rest retrieved from reference TRBV7-8 and TRBJ2-7, is GAGVSQSPRYKVAKRGQDVALRCDPISGHVSLFWYQQALGQGPEFLTYFQNEAQLDKSGLPSDRFFAERPEGSVSTLKIQRTQQEDSAVYLCASSSRANSYEQYFGPGTRLTVT.

This clone was seen at least ten times. The chain has TRBV6-5 and TRBJ2-1; D unresolved. The germline gives CDR1 MNHEY, CDR2 SVGAGI. The V end lost 0 bases, the J end lost 8 bases, and 8 bases lay between the germline ends. This CDR3 comprises 13 residues. The CDR3 DNA reads TGTGCCAGCAGTTACTCGTTAGGCTATGAGCAGTTCTTC. This gives the protein CASSYSLGYEQFF.

The chain combines TRBV4-3 with TRBJ2-5; 9 bases align to TRBD2. Germline loops: CDR1 LGHNA, CDR2 YSLEER. V shed 1 base and J 4 bases; nucleotides not matched to a gene: 4. This CDR3 spans 15 amino acids. The CDR3 DNA reads TGCGCCAGCAGCCAAGGACAGCGGGGGGCAGAGACCCAGTACTTC. Amino acid sequence: CASSQGQRGAETQYF.

In its sample, this clone was seen many times. The chain carries TRBV19 and TRBJ1-3, with D tentatively TRBD1 (6 bases). There are 15 residues in the CDR3. V was cut by 2 bases and J by 1 base, with 9 bases left in between. Germline V gene data show CDR1 as LNHDA and CDR2 as SQIVND (reference sequence). The CDR3 loop is CASSIRGASGNTIYF. The CDR3 DNA follows: TGTGCCAGTAGTATACGGGGGGCATCTGGAAACACCATATATTTT.

This clone is classed as medium-sized. The V call is TRBV27, the J call TRBJ1-6; D is ambiguous. Germline CDR1 MNHEY, CDR2 SMNVEV (reference sequence). The CDR3 totals 14 residues. Trimming left V 6 bases short and J 9 bases short, with 15 bases between. CDR3 DNA sequence: TGTGCCAGCAGATTCGGCACCACTGGTTCACCCCTCCACTTT. Amino acids: CASRFGTTGSPLHF.

This clone was observed at least ten times. CDR3 DNA: TGTGCCAGCAGTTACTCCAAAGCGAACACTGAAGCTTTCTTT. Translated, it gives CASSYSKANTEAFF. The chain combines TRBV6-6 with TRBJ1-1; D is undetermined. CDR3 size: 14 residues. With 0 bases removed from V and 1 base from J, the gap between germline ends came to 6 bases. The germline gives CDR1 MNHNY, CDR2 SVGAGI (reference sequence).

This clone was picked up many times. This chain links TRBV18 with TRBJ2-3; D unclear. Germline CDR1 and CDR2: KGHSH and LQKENI. The CDR3 is 15 residues long. The V end lost 2 bases, the J end lost 0 bases, and 9 bases lay between the germline ends. This CDR3 reads CASSPSHPSTDTQYF. The CDR3 DNA reads as TGTGCCAGCTCACCATCGCACCCGAGCACAGATACGCAGTATTTT.

A word on this clone: This may come from a read error, since a much larger clone is one base off. Within the sample, other DNA sequences also encode this same CDR3. The chain is built from TRBV5-6 and TRBJ1-2; D not certain. The germline gives CDR1 SGHDT, CDR2 YYEEEE. Trimming cost V 5 bases and J 7 bases, with 12 bases left between them. CDR3 length: 12 amino acids. The CDR3, as DNA: TGTGCCAGCAGTGCCGGGCCGGGTGGCTACACCTTC. Translated, it gives CASSAGPGGYTF.

In this sample, this clone turned up many times. V and J are TRBV4-1 and TRBJ1-2; a weak D match, TRBD1 (5 bases). The V and J ends lost 2 bases and 4 bases respectively, with 11 bases between them. Per the germline V gene, CDR1 is MGHRA and CDR2 is YSYEKL. This CDR3 spans 14 amino acids. Here the CDR3 DNA reads TGCGCCAGCAGCCAACTAGACGGGGCCTATGGCTACACCTTC. Amino acid sequence: CASSQLDGAYGYTF.

By share of the sample, this clone is medium-sized. An end of the junction differs from the germline gene, which may be a read error. The CDR3 region has the DNA TGCAGTGCTCCCGACAGGGTATCCTTCTTCCCGGCTTTC. Translation: CSAPDRVSFFPAF. This chain links TRBV20-1 with TRBJ1-2, with 7 nucleotides matching TRBD1. The CDR3 has 13 amino acids. Looked up from germline, CDR1 is DFQATT and CDR2 is SNEGSKA (reference sequence).

This sequence joins TRBV9 and TRBJ2-5; 7 bases are shared with TRBD2. The CDR3 has 15 residues. V lost 5 bases to trimming and J lost 3 bases; unmatched junction nucleotides: 10. Per germline, CDR1 SGDLS and CDR2 YYNGEE. The CDR3 is CASRGPGGREETQYF. DNA of the CDR3: TGTGCCAGCAGAGGGCCAGGCGGGAGAGAAGAGACCCAGTACTTC.

Many counts were recorded for this clone. The V call is TRBV5-4, the J call TRBJ2-7; D is perhaps TRBD2 (7 bases). CDR1 and CDR2 (germline): SGHNT, YYREEE (reference sequence). Trimming shortened V by 4 bases and J by 6 bases, and 20 bases separated the two germline ends. The CDR3 is made up of 15 amino acids. CDR3: CASSGGAGEHFEQYF. CDR3 DNA: TGTGCCAGCAGCGGGGGGGCGGGAGAGCACTTCGAGCAGTACTTC.

This clone was observed at least ten times. The chain employs TRBV4-1 and TRBJ1-1; D is undetermined. Looked up from germline, CDR1 is MGHRA and CDR2 is YSYEKL. Trimming cost V 0 bases and J 1 base, with 15 bases left between them. The CDR3 runs to 17 residues. The CDR3 bases are TGCGCCAGCAGCCAAGAGGGGAGTAGGATGCGGAACACTGAAGCTTTCTTT. It translates to CASSQEGSRMRNTEAFF.

This clone was recorded at least ten times. V is TRBV24-1 and J is TRBJ2-2; D is perhaps TRBD2 (5 bases). Germline-derived CDR1 and CDR2 are KGHDR and SFDVKD. The CDR3 sequence is 16 residues long. Trimming took off 1 base at V and 9 bases at J, with 17 bases between the two ends. CDR3 residues: CATSDFTAATTRELFF. The CDR3 nucleotides read TGTGCCACCAGTGATTTCACGGCAGCGACTACCCGGGAGCTGTTTTTT.

This clone has a count of ten or more. The chain uses TRBV28 and TRBJ1-2, with 7 bases lining up with TRBD1. The CDR3 spans 16 residues. Germline V lookup: CDR1 MDHEN, CDR2 SYDVKM. With 7 bases clipped from V and 1 base from J, the junction kept 12 bases outside the gene matches. This chain's CDR3 is CASNSATGAFNYGYTF. The DNA of the CDR3 is TGTGCCAGCAACAGCGCCACAGGGGCCTTTAACTATGGCTACACCTTC.